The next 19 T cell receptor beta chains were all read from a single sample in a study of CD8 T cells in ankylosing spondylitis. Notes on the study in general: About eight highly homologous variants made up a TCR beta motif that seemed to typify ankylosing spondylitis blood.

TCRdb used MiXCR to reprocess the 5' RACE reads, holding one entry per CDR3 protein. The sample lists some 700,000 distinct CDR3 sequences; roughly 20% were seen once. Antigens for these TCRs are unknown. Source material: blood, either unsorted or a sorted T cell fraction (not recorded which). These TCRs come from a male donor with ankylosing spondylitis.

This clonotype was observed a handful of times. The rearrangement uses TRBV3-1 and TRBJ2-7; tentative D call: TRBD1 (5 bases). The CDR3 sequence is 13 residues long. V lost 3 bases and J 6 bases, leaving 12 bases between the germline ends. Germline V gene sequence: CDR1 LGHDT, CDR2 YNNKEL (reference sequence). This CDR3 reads CASSQSAGLEQYF. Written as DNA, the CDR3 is TGTGCCAGCAGCCAGAGCGCAGGGCTCGAGCAGTACTTC.

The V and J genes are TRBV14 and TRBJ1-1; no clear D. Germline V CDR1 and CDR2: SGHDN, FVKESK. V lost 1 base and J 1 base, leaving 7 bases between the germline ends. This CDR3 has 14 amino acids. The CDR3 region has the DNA TGTGCCAGCAGCCAAGTAGGGTCGAACACTGAAGCTTTCTTT. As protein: CASSQVGSNTEAFF.

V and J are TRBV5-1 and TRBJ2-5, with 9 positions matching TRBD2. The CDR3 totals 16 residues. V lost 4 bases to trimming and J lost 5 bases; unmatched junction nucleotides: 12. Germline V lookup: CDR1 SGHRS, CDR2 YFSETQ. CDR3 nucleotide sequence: TGCGCCAGCAGCAACCCGGCGGGACTAGCTGGGGAGACCCAGTACTTC. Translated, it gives CASSNPAGLAGETQYF.

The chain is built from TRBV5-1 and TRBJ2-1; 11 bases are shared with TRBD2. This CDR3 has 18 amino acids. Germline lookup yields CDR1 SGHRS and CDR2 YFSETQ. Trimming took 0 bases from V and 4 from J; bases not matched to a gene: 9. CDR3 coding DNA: TGCGCCAGCAGCTTGGCGATAGCGGGAGGGCCGGGATACAATGAGCAGTTCTTC. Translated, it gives CASSLAIAGGPGYNEQFF.

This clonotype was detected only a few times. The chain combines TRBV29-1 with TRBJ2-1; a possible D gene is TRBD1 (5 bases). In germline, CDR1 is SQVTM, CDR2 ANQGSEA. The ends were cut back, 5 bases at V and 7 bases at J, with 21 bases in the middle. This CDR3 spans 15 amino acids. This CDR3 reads CSVNRWQGVRNEQFF. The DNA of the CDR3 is TGCAGCGTTAACCGGTGGCAGGGTGTTAGGAATGAGCAGTTCTTC.

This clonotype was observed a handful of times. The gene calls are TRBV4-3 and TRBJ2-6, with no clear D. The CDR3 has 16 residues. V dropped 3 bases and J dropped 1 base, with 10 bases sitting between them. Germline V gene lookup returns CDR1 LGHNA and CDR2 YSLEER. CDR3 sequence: CASSHAFSSGANVLTF. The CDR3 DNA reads TGCGCCAGCAGCCATGCTTTTTCTTCTGGGGCCAACGTCCTGACTTTC.

CDR3 nucleotide sequence: TGCGCCAGCAGGCCCCTTCTTAAGGACAGTTCAGGCGAGCAGTACTTC. Its protein product is CASRPLLKDSSGEQYF. The rearrangement links TRBV4-1 to TRBJ2-7, with D possibly TRBD1 on 6 matching bases. The CDR3 loop spans 16 amino acids. The V end was cut by 6 bases, the J end by 6 bases, with 24 bases between. The germline V gene has CDR1 MGHRA and CDR2 YSYEKL.

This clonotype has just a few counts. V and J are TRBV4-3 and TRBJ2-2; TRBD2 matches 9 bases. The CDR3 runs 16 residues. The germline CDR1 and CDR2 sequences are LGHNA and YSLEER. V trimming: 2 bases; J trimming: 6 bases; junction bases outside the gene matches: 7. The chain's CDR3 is CASSQSGTSISGELFF. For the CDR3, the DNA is TGCGCCAGCAGCCAATCCGGGACTAGCATCTCCGGGGAGCTGTTTTTT.

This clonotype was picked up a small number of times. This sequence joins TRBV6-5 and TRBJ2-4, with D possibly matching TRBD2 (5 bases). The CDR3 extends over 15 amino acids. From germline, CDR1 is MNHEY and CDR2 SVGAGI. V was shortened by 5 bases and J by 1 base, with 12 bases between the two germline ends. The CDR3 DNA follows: TGTGCCAGCAGTAACCACCGGGGTGCCAAAAACATTCAGTACTTC. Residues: CASSNHRGAKNIQYF.

The DNA for the CDR3 is TGTGCCAGCACTCCCACAGAGGTACACACTGAAGCTTTCTTT. This sequence encodes CASTPTEVHTEAFF. V gene TRBV2 combines with J gene TRBJ1-1; unclear D gene. The V end was cut by 7 bases, the J end by 3 bases, with 15 bases between. The CDR3 has 14 amino acids. The germline CDR1 and CDR2 sequences are SNHLY and FYNNEI.

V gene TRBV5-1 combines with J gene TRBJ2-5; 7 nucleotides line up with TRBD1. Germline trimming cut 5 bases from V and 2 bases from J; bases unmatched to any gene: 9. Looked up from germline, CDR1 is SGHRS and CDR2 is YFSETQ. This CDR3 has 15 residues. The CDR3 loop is CASRTTGATQETQYF. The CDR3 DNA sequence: TGCGCCAGCAGAACTACAGGGGCGACACAAGAGACCCAGTACTTC.

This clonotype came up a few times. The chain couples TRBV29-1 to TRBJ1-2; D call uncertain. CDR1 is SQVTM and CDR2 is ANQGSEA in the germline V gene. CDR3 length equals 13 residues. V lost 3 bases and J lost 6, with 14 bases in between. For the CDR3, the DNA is TGCAGCGTTGACGCGGGCCTGCTAGATGGCTACACCTTC. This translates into CSVDAGLLDGYTF.

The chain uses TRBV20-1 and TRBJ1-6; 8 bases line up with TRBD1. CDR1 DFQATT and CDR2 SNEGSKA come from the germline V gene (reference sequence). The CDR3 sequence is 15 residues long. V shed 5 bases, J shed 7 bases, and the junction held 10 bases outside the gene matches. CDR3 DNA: TGCAGTGCTCCGAGTCGACAGGGGCGGAATTCACCCCTCCACTTT. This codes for CSAPSRQGRNSPLHF.

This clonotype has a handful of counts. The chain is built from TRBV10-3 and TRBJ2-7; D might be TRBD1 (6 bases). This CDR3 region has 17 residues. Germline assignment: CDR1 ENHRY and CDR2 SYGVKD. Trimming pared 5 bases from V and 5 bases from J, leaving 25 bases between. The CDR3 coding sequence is TGTGCCATCAGTCAGGAACGGATCGGACAGAGTCGAAACGAGCAGTACTTC. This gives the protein CAISQERIGQSRNEQYF.

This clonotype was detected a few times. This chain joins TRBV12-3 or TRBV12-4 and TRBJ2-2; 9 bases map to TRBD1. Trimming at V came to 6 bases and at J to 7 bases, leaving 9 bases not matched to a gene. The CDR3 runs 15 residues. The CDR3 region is CASSPGTGSGGELFF. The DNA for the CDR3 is TGTGCCAGCAGCCCCGGGACAGGGTCTGGCGGGGAGCTGTTTTTT.

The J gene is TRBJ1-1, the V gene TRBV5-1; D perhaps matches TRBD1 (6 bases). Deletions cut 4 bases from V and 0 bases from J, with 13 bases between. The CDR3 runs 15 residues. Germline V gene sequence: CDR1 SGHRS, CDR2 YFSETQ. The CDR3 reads CASSAVGGMNTEAFF. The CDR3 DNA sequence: TGCGCCAGCAGCGCCGTCGGGGGCATGAACACTGAAGCTTTCTTT.

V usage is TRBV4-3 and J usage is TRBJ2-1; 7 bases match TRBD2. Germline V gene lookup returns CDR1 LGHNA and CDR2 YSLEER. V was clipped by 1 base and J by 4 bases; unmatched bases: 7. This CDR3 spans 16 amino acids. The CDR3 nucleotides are TGCGCCAGCAGCCAAGGCTCTAGCGGATCTTACAATGAGCAGTTCTTC. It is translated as CASSQGSSGSYNEQFF.

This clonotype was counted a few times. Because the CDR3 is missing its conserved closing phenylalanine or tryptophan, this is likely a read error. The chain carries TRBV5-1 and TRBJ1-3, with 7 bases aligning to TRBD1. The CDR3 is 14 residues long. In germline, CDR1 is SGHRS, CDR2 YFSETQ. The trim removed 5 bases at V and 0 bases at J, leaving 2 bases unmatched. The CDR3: CASSTGASGNTIYI. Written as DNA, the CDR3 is TGCGCCAGCAGTACAGGGGCCTCTGGAAACACCATATATATT.

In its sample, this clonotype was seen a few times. The CDR3 DNA is TGTGCCAGCAGCGGGGATCGTGGCTCCTACGAGCAGTACTTC. Amino acids: CASSGDRGSYEQYF. The chain has TRBV2 and TRBJ2-7; tentative D call: TRBD2 (5 bases). Between the trimmed V and J ends, which lost 6 bases and 0 bases, there was a span of 12 bases. There are 14 residues in the CDR3. Per germline, CDR1 SNHLY and CDR2 FYNNEI.